This T cell receptor (beta chain) comes out of a study of blood T cell repertoires in COVID-19. Study-wide background: Whether acute or convalescent, the COVID-19 samples came from the United States, Italy and Spain. Sources were T cells, B-cell-depleted T cells, or PBMCs; the material itself was cDNA or gDNA.

Patients at the Seattle site were enrolled during active infection and followed longitudinally. V was shortened by 5 bases and J by 4 bases, with 11 bases between the two germline ends. CDR3 size: 13 residues. CDR1 is SEHNR, CDR2 FQNEAQ, per germline (reference sequence). Original handling: Estimation of nucleated cell counts was performed using reference gene primer amplification. Using immunoSEQ multiplex PCR, the repertoire was profiled, and TCRdb retains in-frame clones only, with some absent. For V, J and clone size, that table is used; D and trimming come from the DNA. The top ten clones hold 5.5% to 7.5% of a sample with about 75,000 clones, 75% to 90% of them seen once.

This sequence joins TRBV7-9 and TRBJ2-5; tentatively, D is TRBD2 (5 bases). This sequence originates from a man older than 75 with COVID-19, enrolled during active disease. The specimen was peripheral blood. CDR3 coding DNA: TGTGCCAGCAGCCCAACTAGTGTAGAGACCCAGTACTTC. It yields the protein CASSPTSVETQYF.